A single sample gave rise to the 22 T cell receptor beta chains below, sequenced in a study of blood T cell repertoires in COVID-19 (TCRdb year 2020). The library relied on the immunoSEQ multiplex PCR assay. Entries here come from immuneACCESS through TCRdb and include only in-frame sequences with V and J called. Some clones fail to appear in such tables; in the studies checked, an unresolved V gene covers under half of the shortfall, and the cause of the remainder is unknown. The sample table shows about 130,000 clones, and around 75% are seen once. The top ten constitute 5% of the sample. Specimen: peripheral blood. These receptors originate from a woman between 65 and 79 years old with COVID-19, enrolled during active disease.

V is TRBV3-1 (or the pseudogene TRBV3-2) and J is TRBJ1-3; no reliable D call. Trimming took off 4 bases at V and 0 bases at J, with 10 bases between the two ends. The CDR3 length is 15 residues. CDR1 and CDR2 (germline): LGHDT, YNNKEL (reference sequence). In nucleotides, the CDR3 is TGTGCCAGCAGCCTCGGGCGGGGCTCTGGAAACACCATATATTTT. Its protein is CASSLGRGSGNTIYF.

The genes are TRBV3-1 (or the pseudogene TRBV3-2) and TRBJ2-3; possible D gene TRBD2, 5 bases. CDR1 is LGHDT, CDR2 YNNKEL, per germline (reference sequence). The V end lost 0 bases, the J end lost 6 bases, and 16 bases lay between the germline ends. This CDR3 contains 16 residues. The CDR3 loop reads CASSQEGLLLKDTQYF. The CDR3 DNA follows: TGTGCCAGCAGCCAAGAAGGACTCCTCCTAAAGGATACGCAGTATTTT.

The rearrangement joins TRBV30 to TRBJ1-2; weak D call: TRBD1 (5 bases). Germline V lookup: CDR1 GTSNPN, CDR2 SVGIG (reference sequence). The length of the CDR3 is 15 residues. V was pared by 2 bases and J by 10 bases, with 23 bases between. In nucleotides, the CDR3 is TGTGCCTGGAGTCTCACTACGGGACTGACTATTCTCTACACCTTC. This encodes CAWSLTTGLTILYTF. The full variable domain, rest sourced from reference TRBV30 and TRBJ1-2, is SQTIHQWPATLVQPVGSPLSLECTVEGTSNPNLYWYRQAAGRGLQLLFYSVGIGQISSEVPQNLSASRPQDRQFILSSKKLLLSDSGFYLCAWSLTTGLTILYTFGSGTRLTVV.

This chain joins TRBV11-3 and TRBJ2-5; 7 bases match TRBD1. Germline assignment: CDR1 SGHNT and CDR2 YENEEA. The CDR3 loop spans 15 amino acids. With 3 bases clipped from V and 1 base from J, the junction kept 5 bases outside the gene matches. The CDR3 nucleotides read TGTGCCAGCAGCTTGGGGACAGCTTTCCAAGAGACCCAGTACTTC. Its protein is CASSLGTAFQETQYF.

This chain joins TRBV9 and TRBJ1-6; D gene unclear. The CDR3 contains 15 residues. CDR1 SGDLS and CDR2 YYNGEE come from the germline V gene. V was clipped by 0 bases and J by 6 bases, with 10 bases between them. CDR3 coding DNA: TGTGCCAGCAGCGTAGCGAACAGCCCTAATTCACCCCTCCACTTT. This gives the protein CASSVANSPNSPLHF.

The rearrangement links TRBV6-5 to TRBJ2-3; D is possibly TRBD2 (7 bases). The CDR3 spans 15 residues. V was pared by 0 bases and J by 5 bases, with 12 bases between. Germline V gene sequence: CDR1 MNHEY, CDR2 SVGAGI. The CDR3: CASSYSGGAEDTQYF. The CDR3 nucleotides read TGTGCCAGCAGTTACTCAGGGGGGGCCGAAGATACGCAGTATTTT.

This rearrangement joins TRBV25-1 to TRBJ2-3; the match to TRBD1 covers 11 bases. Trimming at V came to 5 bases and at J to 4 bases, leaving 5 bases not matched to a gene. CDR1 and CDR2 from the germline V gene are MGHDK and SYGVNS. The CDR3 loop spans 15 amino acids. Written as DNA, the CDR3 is TGTGCCAGCAGTTGGACAGGGGGCGCCTCAGATACGCAGTATTTT. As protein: CASSWTGGASDTQYF.

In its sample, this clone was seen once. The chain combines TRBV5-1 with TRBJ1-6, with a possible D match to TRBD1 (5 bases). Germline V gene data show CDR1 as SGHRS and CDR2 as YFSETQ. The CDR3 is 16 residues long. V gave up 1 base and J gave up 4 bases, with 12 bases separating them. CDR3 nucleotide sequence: TGCGCCAGCAGCTTGTCGGGGGATCCGTATAATTCACCCCTCCACTTT. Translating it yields CASSLSGDPYNSPLHF.

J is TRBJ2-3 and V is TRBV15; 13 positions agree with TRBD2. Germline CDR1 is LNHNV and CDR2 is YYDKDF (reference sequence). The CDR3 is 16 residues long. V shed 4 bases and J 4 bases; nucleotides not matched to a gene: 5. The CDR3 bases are TGTGCCACCAGCAACCAACTAGCGGGGGGGGCAGATACGCAGTATTTT. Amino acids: CATSNQLAGGADTQYF.

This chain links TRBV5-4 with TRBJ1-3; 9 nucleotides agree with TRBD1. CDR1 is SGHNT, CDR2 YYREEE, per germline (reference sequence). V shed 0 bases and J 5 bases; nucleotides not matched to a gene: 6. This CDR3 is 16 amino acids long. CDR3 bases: TGTGCCAGCAGCTTGGCCGGGACAGGGACGCGAAACACCATATATTTT. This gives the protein CASSLAGTGTRNTIYF. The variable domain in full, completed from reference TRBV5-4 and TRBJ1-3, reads ETGVTQSPTHLIKTRGQQVTLRCSSQSGHNTVSWYQQALGQGPQFIFQYYREEENGRGNFPPRFSGLQFPNYSSELNVNALELDDSALYLCASSLAGTGTRNTIYFGEGSWLTVV.

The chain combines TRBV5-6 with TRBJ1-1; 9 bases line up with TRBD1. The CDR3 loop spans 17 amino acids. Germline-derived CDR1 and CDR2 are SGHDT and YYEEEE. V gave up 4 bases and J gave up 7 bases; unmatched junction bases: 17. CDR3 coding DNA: TGTGCCAGCAGCCAACTCCGGGACAGGGTCTTGCGGGATGAAGCTTTCTTT. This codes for CASSQLRDRVLRDEAFF. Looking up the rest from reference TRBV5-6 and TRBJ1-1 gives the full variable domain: DAGVTQSPTHLIKTRGQQVTLRCSPKSGHDTVSWYQQALGQGPQFIFQYYEEEERQRGNFPDRFSGHQFPNYSSELNVNALLLGDSALYLCASSQLRDRVLRDEAFFGQGTRLTVV.

The CDR3 DNA reads TGTGCCAGCAGTGCCCTCGAGCTAAGATCCACAGATACGCAGTATTTT. Amino acid sequence: CASSALELRSTDTQYF. The chain employs TRBV2 and TRBJ2-3; D is unresolved. The V end was cut by 4 bases, the J end by 2 bases, with 16 bases between. The CDR3 is 16 amino acids. The germline V gene encodes CDR1 SNHLY and CDR2 FYNNEI.

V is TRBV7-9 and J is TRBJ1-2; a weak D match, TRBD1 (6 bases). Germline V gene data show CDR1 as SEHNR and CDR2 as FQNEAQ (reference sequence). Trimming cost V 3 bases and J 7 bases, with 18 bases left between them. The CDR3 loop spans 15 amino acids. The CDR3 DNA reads TGTGCCAGCAGCTTCTCCCACAGGGCATCGGGTGGCTACACCTTC. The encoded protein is CASSFSHRASGGYTF.

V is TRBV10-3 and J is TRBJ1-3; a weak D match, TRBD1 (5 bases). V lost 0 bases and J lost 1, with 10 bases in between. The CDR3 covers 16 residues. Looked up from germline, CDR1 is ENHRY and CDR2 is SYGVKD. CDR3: CAISESAGVSGNTIYF. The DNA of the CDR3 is TGTGCCATCAGTGAGTCGGCGGGGGTATCTGGAAACACCATATATTTT.

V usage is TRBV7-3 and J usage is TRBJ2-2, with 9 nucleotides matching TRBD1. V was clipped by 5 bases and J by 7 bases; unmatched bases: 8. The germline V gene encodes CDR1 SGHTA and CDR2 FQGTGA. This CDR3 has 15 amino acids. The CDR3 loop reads CASSMGQGRGGELFF. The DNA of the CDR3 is TGTGCCAGCAGCATGGGACAGGGACGAGGCGGGGAGCTGTTTTTT.

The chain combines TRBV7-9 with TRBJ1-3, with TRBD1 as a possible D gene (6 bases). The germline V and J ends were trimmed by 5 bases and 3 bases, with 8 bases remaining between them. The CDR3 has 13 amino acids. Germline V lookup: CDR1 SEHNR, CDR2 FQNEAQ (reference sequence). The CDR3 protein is CASSRDIGNTIYF. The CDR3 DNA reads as TGTGCCAGCAGCAGGGACATTGGAAACACCATATATTTT.

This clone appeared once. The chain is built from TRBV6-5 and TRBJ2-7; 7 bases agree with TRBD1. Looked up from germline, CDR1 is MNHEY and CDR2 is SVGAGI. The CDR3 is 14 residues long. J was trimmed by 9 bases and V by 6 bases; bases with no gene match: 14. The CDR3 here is CASSNHGTEGSQYF. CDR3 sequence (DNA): TGTGCCAGCAGCAACCATGGGACAGAAGGTTCGCAGTACTTC.

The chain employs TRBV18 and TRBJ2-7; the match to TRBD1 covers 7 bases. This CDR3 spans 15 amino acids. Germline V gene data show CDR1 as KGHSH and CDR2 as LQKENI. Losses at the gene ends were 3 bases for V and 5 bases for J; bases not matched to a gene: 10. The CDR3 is CASSPTITGVNEQYF. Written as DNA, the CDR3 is TGTGCCAGCTCACCGACGATCACAGGGGTCAACGAGCAGTACTTC. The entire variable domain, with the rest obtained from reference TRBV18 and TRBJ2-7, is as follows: NAGVMQNPRHLVRRRGQEARLRCSPMKGHSHVYWYRQLPEEGLKFMVYLQKENIIDESGMPKERFSAEFPKEGPSILRIQQVVRGDSAAYFCASSPTITGVNEQYFGPGTRLTVT.

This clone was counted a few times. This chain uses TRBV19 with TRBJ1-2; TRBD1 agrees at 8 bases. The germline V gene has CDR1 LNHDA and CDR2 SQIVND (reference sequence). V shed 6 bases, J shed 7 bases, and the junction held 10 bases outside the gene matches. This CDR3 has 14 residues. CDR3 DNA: TGTGCCAGTAGAAGCCCAGGGGGCTTCGGTGGCTACACCTTC. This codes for CASRSPGGFGGYTF.

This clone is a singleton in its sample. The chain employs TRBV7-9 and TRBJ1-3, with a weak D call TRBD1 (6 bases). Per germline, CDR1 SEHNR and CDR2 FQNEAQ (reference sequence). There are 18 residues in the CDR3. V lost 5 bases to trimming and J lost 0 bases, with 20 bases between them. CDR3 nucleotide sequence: TGTGCCAGCAGCATGCCCCGGGGGGCGGTCAACTCTGGAAACACCATATATTTT. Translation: CASSMPRGAVNSGNTIYF.

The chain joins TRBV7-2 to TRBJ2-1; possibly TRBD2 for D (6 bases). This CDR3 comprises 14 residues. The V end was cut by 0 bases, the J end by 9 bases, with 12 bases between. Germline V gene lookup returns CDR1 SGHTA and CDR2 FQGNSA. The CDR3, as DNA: TGTGCCAGCAGCTTAGCGCGGAGGGGTGGTGAGCAGTTCTTC. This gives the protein CASSLARRGGEQFF.

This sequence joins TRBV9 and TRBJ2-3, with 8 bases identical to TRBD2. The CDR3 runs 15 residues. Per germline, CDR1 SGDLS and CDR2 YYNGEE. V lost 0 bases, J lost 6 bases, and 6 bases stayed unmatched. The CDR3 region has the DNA TGTGCCAGCAGCGTAGCGACGGGGGGGGTCGATACGCAGTATTTT. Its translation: CASSVATGGVDTQYF. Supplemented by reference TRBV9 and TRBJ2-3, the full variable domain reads DSGVTQTPKHLITATGQRVTLRCSPRSGDLSVYWYQQSLDQGLQFLIQYYNGEERAKGNILERFSAQQFPDLHSELNLSSLELGDSALYFCASSVATGGVDTQYFGPGTRLTVL.